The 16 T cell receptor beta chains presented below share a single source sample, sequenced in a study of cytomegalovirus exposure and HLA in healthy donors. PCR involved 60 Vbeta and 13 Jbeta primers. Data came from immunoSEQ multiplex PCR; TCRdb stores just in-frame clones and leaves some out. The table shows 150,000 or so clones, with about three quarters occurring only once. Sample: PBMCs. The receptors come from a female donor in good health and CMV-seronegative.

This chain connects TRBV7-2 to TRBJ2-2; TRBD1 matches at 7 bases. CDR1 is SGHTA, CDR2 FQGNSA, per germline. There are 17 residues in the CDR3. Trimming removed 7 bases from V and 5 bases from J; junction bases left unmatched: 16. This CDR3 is CASILTPGQGDTGELFF. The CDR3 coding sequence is TGTGCCAGCATACTAACGCCGGGGCAGGGGGATACCGGGGAGCTGTTTTTT.

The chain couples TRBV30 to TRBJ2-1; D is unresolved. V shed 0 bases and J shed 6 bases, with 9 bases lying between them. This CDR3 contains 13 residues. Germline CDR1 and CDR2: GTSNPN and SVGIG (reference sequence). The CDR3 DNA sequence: TGTGCCTGGAGTGTACAGAGAAGCAATGAGCAGTTCTTC. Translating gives CAWSVQRSNEQFF.

The CDR3 bases are TGTGCCAGCAGTTCGGGAGGACTAGCGGGAGTCAGAGAGCAGTTCTTC. As protein: CASSSGGLAGVREQFF. The rearrangement links TRBV27 to TRBJ2-1, with TRBD2 matching 13 bases. The CDR3 loop spans 16 amino acids. The J segment lost 10 bases and the V segment lost 4 bases, leaving 10 bases of the junction unmatched. Germline V lookup: CDR1 MNHEY, CDR2 SMNVEV (reference sequence).

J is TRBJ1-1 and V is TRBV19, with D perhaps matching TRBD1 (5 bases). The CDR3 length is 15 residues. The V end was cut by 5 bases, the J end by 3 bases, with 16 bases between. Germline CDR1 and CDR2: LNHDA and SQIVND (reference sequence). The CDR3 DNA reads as TGTGCCAGTAGTCCCGGACACTTCGGCGACACTGAAGCTTTCTTT. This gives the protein CASSPGHFGDTEAFF.

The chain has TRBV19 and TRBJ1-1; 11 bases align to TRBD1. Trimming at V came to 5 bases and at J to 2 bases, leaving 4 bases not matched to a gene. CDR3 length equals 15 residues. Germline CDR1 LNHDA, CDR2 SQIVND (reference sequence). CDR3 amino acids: CASSARTGGNTEAFF. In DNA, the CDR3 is TGTGCCAGTAGTGCCCGGACAGGGGGCAACACTGAAGCTTTCTTT.

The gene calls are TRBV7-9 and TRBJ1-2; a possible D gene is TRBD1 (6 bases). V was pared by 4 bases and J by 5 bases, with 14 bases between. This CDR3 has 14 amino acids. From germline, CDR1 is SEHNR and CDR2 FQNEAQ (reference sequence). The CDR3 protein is CASSSGGARYGYTF. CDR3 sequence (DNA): TGTGCCAGCAGCTCCGGGGGGGCGCGATATGGCTACACCTTC.

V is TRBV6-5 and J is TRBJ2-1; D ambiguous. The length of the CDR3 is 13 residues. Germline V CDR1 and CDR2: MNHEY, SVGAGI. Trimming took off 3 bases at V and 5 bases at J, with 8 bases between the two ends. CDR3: CASSYSPDNEQFF. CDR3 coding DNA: TGTGCCAGCAGTTATAGCCCAGACAATGAGCAGTTCTTC.

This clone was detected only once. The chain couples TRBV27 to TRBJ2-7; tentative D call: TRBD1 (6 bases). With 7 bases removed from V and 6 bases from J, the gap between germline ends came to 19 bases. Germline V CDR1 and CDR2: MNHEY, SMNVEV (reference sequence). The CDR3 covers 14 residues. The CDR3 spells CASNEGPTTGEQYF. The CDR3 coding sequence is TGTGCCAGCAACGAGGGACCGACGACAGGCGAGCAGTACTTC.

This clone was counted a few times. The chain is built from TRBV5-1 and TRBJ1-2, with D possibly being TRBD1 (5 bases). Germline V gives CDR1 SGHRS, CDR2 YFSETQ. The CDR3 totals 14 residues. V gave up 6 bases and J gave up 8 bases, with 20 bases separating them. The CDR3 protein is CASTRQPTDPGYTF. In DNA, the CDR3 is TGCGCCAGCACCAGACAACCGACAGATCCCGGCTACACCTTC.

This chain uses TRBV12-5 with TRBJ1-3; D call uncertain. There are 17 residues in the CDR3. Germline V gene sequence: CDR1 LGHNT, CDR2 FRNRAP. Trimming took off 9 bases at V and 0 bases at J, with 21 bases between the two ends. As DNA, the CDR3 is TGTGCTAGCGGACCTGGGAGAGGGAGGTCCTCTGGAAACACCATATATTTT. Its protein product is CASGPGRGRSSGNTIYF.

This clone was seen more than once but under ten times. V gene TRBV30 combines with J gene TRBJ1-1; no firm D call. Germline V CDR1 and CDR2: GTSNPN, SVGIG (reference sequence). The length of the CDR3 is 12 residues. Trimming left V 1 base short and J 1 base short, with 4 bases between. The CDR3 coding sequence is TGTGCCTGGAGTGGGGCGAACACTGAAGCTTTCTTT. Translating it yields CAWSGANTEAFF.

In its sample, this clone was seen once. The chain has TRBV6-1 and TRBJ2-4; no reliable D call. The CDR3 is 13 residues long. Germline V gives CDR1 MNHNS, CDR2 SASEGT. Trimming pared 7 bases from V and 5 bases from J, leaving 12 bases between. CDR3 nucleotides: TGTGCCAGCACCCCACGTACGGAAAACATTCAGTACTTC. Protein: CASTPRTENIQYF.

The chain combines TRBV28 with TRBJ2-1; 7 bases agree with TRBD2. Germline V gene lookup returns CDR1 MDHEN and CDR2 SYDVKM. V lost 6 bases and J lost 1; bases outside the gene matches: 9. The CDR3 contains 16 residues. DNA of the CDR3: TGTGCCAGCAGCCTCCCTATAGCGGGTTCCTACAATGAGCAGTTCTTC. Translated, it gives CASSLPIAGSYNEQFF.

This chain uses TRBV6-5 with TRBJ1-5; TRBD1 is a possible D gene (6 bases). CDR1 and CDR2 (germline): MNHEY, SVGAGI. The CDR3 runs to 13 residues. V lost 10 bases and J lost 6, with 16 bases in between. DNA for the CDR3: TGTGCCACTGCCGGGGGGCGCGGTCAGCCCCAGCATTTT. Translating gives CATAGGRGQPQHF.

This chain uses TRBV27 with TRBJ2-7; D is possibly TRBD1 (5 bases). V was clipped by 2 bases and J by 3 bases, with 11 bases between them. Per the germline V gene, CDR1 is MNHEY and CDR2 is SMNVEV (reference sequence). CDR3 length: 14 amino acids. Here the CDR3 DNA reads TGTGCCAGCAGTTTAAGGCAGGACAACTACGAGCAGTACTTC. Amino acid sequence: CASSLRQDNYEQYF.

CDR3 protein: CASSSTGLAGSNEQFF. CDR3 bases: TGTGCCAGCAGTTCGACCGGACTAGCGGGATCGAATGAGCAGTTCTTC. The chain couples TRBV6-5 to TRBJ2-1; 12 bases are shared with TRBD2. Losses at the gene ends were 4 bases for V and 7 bases for J; bases not matched to a gene: 8. This CDR3 is 16 amino acids long. The germline gives CDR1 MNHEY, CDR2 SVGAGI.